A selection of T cell receptor beta chains follows, all from one sample in a study of cytomegalovirus exposure and HLA in healthy donors. Measured with immunoSEQ multiplex PCR; TCRdb has only the in-frame clones, and not every one. The table shows some 100,000 clones, with approximately 81% occurring only once. Sequencing used PBMCs. These receptors were obtained from a girl aged 2 to 9 in good health and CMV-seropositive. The CDR3 runs from the conserved cysteine through the conserved F or W. The order of the fields is V gene, clone size, J gene, D gene, CDR3 protein, CDR3 DNA. The D gene is left open where the match is weak. Clone size is shown for a subset of rows, as once, few, many or a class of expanded clone.

TRBV7-2	NA	TRBJ1-1	NA	CASSLGGQTEAFF	TGTGCCAGCAGCTTAGGGGGACAAACCGAAGCTTTCTTT
TRBV19	few	TRBJ1-1	TRBD1	CASSFRDRAMNTEAFF	TGTGCCAGTAGTTTCCGGGACAGGGCAATGAACACTGAAGCTTTCTTT
TRBV6-5	NA	TRBJ1-1	NA	CASRRTMNTEAFF	TGTGCCAGCAGGCGAACGATGAACACTGAAGCTTTCTTT
TRBV2	NA	TRBJ1-5	TRBD1	CASSEAPGGGQPQHF	TGTGCCAGCAGTGAAGCCCCAGGGGGCGGACAGCCCCAGCATTTT
TRBV4-3	once	TRBJ1-5	TRBD1	CASSRDRGRSNQPQHF	TGCGCCAGCAGCCGAGACAGGGGGCGAAGCAATCAGCCCCAGCATTTT
TRBV29-1	NA	TRBJ1-2	NA	CSVGVVSYGYTF	TGCAGCGTTGGAGTCGTCTCCTATGGCTACACCTTC
TRBV6-5	once	TRBJ2-7	NA	CASSYSRVSHEQYF	TGTGCCAGCAGTTACTCGAGGGTTAGCCACGAGCAGTACTTC
TRBV7-2	NA	TRBJ1-5	NA	CASSWGGASQPQHF	TGTGCCAGCAGCTGGGGGGGGGCGAGTCAGCCCCAGCATTTT
TRBV29-1	NA	TRBJ2-3	NA	CSVGGPTDTQYF	TGCAGCGTGGGGGGGCCCACAGATACGCAGTATTTT
TRBV18	NA	TRBJ1-2	NA	CASSATLDGYTF	TGTGCCAGCTCAGCCACCTTAGATGGCTACACCTTC
TRBV28	NA	TRBJ2-6	NA	CASRRLSGANVLTF	TGTGCCAGCAGGAGGCTATCTGGGGCCAACGTCCTGACTTTC
TRBV2	NA	TRBJ2-2	TRBD1	CASRGGQGMAGELFF	TGTGCCAGCAGGGGGGGACAGGGGATGGCCGGGGAGCTGTTTTTT
TRBV7-9	NA	TRBJ2-5	NA	CASSLDVSETQYF	TGTGCCAGCAGCTTAGATGTCTCCGAGACCCAGTACTTC
TRBV9	NA	TRBJ2-7	TRBD1	CASSVAMTGIEQYF	TGTGCCAGCAGCGTGGCCATGACAGGGATCGAGCAGTACTTC
TRBV27	few	TRBJ2-7	TRBD2	CASSLTNGLAYEQYF	TGTGCCAGCAGTTTAACGAATGGACTAGCGTACGAGCAGTACTTC
TRBV4-1	NA	TRBJ2-7	NA	CASSRLQGKDAYEQYF	TGCGCCAGCAGCCGTTTACAGGGTAAGGATGCCTACGAGCAGTACTTC
TRBV9	NA	TRBJ2-1	NA	CASSVYDNEQFF	TGTGCCAGCAGCGTCTATGACAATGAGCAGTTCTTC
TRBV2	once	TRBJ2-3	TRBD1	CASSGQGGDTQYF	TGTGCCAGCAGTGGACAGGGGGGAGATACGCAGTATTTT
TRBV6-1	medium-sized	TRBJ2-3	TRBD2	CAGYSGLEPDTQYF	TGTGCCGGCTACTCGGGACTAGAGCCAGATACGCAGTATTTT
TRBV29-1	NA	TRBJ1-3	NA	CSVEVVSGNTIYF	TGCAGCGTTGAAGTTGTATCCGGAAACACCATATATTTT
TRBV29-1	NA	TRBJ2-1	NA	CSDGRGTGEQFF	TGCAGCGACGGACGGGGAACGGGTGAGCAGTTCTTC
TRBV6-5	few	TRBJ1-5	NA	CASSSAGRGLQPQHF	TGTGCCAGCAGTTCGGCAGGGAGGGGTTTGCAGCCCCAGCATTTT
TRBV29-1	few	TRBJ2-1	TRBD2	CSVEDLGTTYNEQFF	TGCAGCGTTGAAGACCTTGGGACTACCTACAATGAGCAGTTCTTC
TRBV28	NA	TRBJ2-5	NA	CASTKGGVRETQYF	TGTGCCAGCACCAAAGGCGGGGTGAGGGAGACCCAGTACTTC
TRBV4-1	NA	TRBJ2-1	NA	CASSFPGSSYNEQFF	TGCGCCAGCAGCTTTCCCGGGAGCTCCTACAATGAGCAGTTCTTC
TRBV29-1	NA	TRBJ2-1	NA	CSVEVPMRAHEQFF	TGCAGCGTTGAAGTCCCGATGAGAGCTCATGAGCAGTTCTTC
TRBV18	NA	TRBJ2-7	TRBD2	CASSPRRWREDSYEQYF	TGTGCCAGCTCACCAAGAAGGTGGCGGGAGGACTCCTACGAGCAGTACTTC
TRBV4-1	few	TRBJ2-1	TRBD2	CASSQEGTSGRWGTNEQFF	TGCGCCAGCAGCCAAGAAGGGACTAGCGGGAGGTGGGGAACCAATGAGCAGTTCTTC
TRBV30	NA	TRBJ1-4	NA	CAWSPGGRGELFF	TGTGCCTGGAGTCCGGGGGGCAGAGGGGAACTGTTTTTT
TRBV27	NA	TRBJ1-1	TRBD1	CASSTTGTGLTEAFF	TGTGCCAGCAGTACTACCGGGACAGGGTTAACTGAAGCTTTCTTT
TRBV6-1	NA	TRBJ2-7	NA	CASSLDRLGYF	TGTGCCAGCAGCCTAGATAGGCTTGGGTACTTC
TRBV28	NA	TRBJ1-2	TRBD1	CASSLPDRDYGYTF	TGTGCCAGCAGTTTACCAGACAGGGACTATGGCTACACCTTC
TRBV5-6	NA	TRBJ2-1	TRBD2	CASSWTTAGAYNEQFF	TGTGCCAGCAGCTGGACTACAGCGGGGGCGTACAATGAGCAGTTCTTC
TRBV6-5	few	TRBJ1-3	NA	CASSLSGVGNTIYF	TGTGCCAGCAGTTTATCAGGGGTTGGAAACACCATATATTTT
TRBV5-1	NA	TRBJ2-5	NA	CASSSKTRGETQYF	TGCGCCAGCAGCTCGAAGACTAGGGGAGAGACCCAGTACTTC